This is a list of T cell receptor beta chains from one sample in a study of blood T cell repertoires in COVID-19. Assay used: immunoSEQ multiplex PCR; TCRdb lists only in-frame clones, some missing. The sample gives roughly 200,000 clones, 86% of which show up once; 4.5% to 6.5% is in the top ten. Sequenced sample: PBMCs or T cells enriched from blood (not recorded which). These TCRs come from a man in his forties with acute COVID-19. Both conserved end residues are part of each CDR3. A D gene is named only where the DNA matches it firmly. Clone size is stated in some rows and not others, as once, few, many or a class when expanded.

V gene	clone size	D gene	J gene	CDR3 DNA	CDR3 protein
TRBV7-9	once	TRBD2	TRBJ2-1	TGTGCCAGCAGCATCGGGACTAGCGTAAACAATGAGCAGTTCTTC	CASSIGTSVNNEQFF
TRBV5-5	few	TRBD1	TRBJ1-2	TGTGCCAGCAGCTTACTGACAGGGTGGGAATCTTATGGCTACACCTTC	CASSLLTGWESYGYTF
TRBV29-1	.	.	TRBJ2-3	TGCAGCGTTTCTTGGGCCCCAGATACGCAGTATTTT	CSVSWAPDTQYF
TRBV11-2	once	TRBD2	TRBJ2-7	TGTGCCAGCAGCTCCATGGGACTAGCGGGAGACCTCAGGTTCTACGAGCAGTACTTC	CASSSMGLAGDLRFYEQYF
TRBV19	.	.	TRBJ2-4	TGTGCCAGTAGTATCGGACAGAAAAACATTCAGTACTTC	CASSIGQKNIQYF
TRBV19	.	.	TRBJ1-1	TGTGCCAGTAGTATATTCCCCCCTACGACAGAGATGAACACTGAAGCTTTCTTT	CASSIFPPTTEMNTEAFF
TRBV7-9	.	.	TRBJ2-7	TGTGCCAGCAGCCCTGAGACAAATCCCAACGAGCAGTACTTC	CASSPETNPNEQYF
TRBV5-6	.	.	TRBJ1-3	TGTGCCAGCAGCTTGGGCCCAAGGGGGACCGGAAACACCATATATTTT	CASSLGPRGTGNTIYF
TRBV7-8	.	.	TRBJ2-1	TGTGCCAGCAGCCTTACACGGACTATTTTCTACAATGAGCAGTTCTTC	CASSLTRTIFYNEQFF
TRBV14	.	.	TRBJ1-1	TGTGCCAGCAGCCAGACTGGGGGGGACACTGAAGCTTTCTTT	CASSQTGGDTEAFF
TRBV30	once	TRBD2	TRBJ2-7	TGTGCCTGGAGTCACGGGGGGAATACCTACGAGCAGTACTTC	CAWSHGGNTYEQYF
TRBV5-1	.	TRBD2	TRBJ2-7	TGCGCCAGCAGGCCGGTAGCGGGAGGTGACGAGCAGTACTTC	CASRPVAGGDEQYF
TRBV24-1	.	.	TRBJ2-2	TGTGCCACCAGTGAGACTAGATTAGGGGAGCTGTTTTTT	CATSETRLGELFF
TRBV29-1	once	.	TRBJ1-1	TGCAGCGTTGTTAGCGGTGGGAGATTTACTGAAGCTTTCTTT	CSVVSGGRFTEAFF
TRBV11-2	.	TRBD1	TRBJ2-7	TGTGCCAGCAGCTTAGAGGAGGGACAGGCCTACGAGCAGTACTTC	CASSLEEGQAYEQYF
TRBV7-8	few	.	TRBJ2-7	TGTGCCAGCAGCTTACAGGGGGGTGGCGAGCAGTACTTC	CASSLQGGGEQYF
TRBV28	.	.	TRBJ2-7	TGTGCCAGCATACCGGCGGGGACAGATTCCTACGAGCAGTACTTC	CASIPAGTDSYEQYF
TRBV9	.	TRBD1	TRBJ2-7	TGTGCCAGCAGCCCCGAACCGGGACAGGAGACCTACGAGCAGTACTTC	CASSPEPGQETYEQYF
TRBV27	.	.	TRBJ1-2	TGTGCCAGCAGGGTCAGGAATAACTATGGCTACACCTTC	CASRVRNNYGYTF
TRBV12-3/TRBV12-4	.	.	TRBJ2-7	TGTGCCAGCAGCCGGGTCTCCTACGAGCAGTACTTC	CASSRVSYEQYF
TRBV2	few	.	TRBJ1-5	TGTGCCAGCAGTGAGACAGATAGCAATCAGCCCCAGCATTTT	CASSETDSNQPQHF
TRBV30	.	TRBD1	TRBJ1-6	TGTGCCTGGAAGATGCGGGACAGGTATAATTCACCCCTCCACTTT	CAWKMRDRYNSPLHF
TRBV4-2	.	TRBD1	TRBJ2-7	TGTGCCAGCAGCCAACCAGACAGGGTGATTTTCTACGAGCAGTACTTC	CASSQPDRVIFYEQYF
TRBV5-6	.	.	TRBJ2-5	TGTGCCAGCAGCTTGAGGCAGGCACAAGAGACCCAGTACTTC	CASSLRQAQETQYF
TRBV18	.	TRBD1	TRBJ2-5	TGTGCCAGCTCACCCTGGGACAGACGCCAAGAGACCCAGTACTTC	CASSPWDRRQETQYF
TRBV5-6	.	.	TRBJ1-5	TGTGCCAGCAGCTTTGGGACTGTCGGAAATCAGCCCCAGCATTTT	CASSFGTVGNQPQHF
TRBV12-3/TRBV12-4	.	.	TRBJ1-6	TGTGCCACCCTGGGGCTTAATTCACCCCTCCACTTT	CATLGLNSPLHF
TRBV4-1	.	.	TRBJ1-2	TGCGCCAGCAGCCAAGTAAAGGGGAAAGACTACACCTTC	CASSQVKGKDYTF
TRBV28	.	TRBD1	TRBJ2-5	TGTGCCAGCAGTCACTCTATCGATGACAGGGGGGAGACCCAGTACTTC	CASSHSIDDRGETQYF
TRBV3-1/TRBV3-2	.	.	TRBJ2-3	TGTGCCAGCAGCCAAAGATCGCAGGGAAGCACAGATACGCAGTATTTT	CASSQRSQGSTDTQYF